A single TCR beta chain is shown here with its context. Its target antigen remains unknown. Base qualities were left out, and no much larger clone turns up one base away. Sequencer: Illumina NovaSeq 6000. cDNA libraries for TCRalpha and TCRbeta were prepared by 5'RACE using constant-segment primers, with sample barcodes and unique molecular identifiers added. Trizol reagent was used to extract RNA from every sample. Library amplification was performed in two PCR steps, and a second sample barcode and Illumina TruSeq adapters were introduced in the second step. Sequencing of the libraries was done on an Illumina NovaSeq, producing 2 x 150 bp paired-end reads. From the authors' description of their analysis: With migec v1.2.7, reads were demultiplexed and then collapsed into UMI-guided consensus sequences. Using mixcr v2.1.11, the UMI consensuses were aligned to TRA and TRB V and J templates and assembled into clonotypes. Clonotypes were classified as expanded or contracted when called significant by both edgeR and NoisET, with noise models trained on biological replicates. For edgeR calls, a false discovery rate-adjusted p below 0.01 and a log2 fold-change threshold of 1 were applied. As an exploratory analysis of dynamics, PCA with hierarchical clustering was applied to max-normalized trajectories of the 1000 most abundant clonotypes. Separately sequenced CD4+ and CD8+ repertoires were used to assign a CD4 or CD8 phenotype to each responding clone. TCRdb trimmed public reads at Q25 via fastp, called clones via MiXCR and kept in-frame beta chains. CDR3 protein sequences are deduplicated, and each keeps its most common genes and DNA. These V and J calls derive from TCRdb rather than the authors' analysis. Here the sample has around 310,000 distinct CDR3 sequences; less than 25% occur a single time. The ten largest make up roughly a fifth of the sample.

The junction shows trimming of 4 bases on V and 4 bases on J, plus 16 bases between the germline ends. Spanning cysteine to phenylalanine, the CDR3 consists of 15 amino acids. Only the CDR3 DNA is retained, 45 bases long and in frame from the first base. Taken from the germline V gene, the CDR1 and CDR2 loops are MGHRA and YSYEKL. This entry comes from a study of T-cell memory formation after mild COVID-19 (dated by TCRdb to the early 2020s). Study-level background: TCR sequence clusters from the two donors were largely donor specific. The cohort was made up of two young adult volunteers, one female and one male, who were previously healthy. In a couple of donors, T-cell clones that expanded and contracted after mild COVID-19 were followed by sequencing TCRalpha and TCRbeta repertoires longitudinally. Broad study findings and their caveats: SARS-CoV-2 specificity of the second-wave clones peaking on day 37 was not confirmed. The study covered only two mild cases, and larger cohorts including severe cases with pre-infection samples were considered necessary. Clones that contracted from day 15 to 85 showed balanced CD4/CD8 phenotypes, whereas a second wave of clones that expanded from day 15 to 37 leaned towards CD4+. Some responding clones were found in pre-infection memory, which suggests that pre-existing cross-reactive memory T cells took part in the SARS-CoV-2 response. Contracting CD4+ clones were found mainly in CM and EM memory subsets, while CD8+ clones were enriched in EMRA.

PBMCs were isolated by Ficoll-Paque density gradient centrifugation. The sample comprised PBMCs or a T cell subset sorted from them (not recorded which). The sequence was obtained from a man between 18 and 35 years old who had mild COVID-19 (a few samples of this study predate the infection). The sample titles of this study are shuffled in the database, so cell type and time point are left out; the donor was told from shared clones. Recombination linked TRBV4-1 to TRBJ1-2; the D segment could be TRBD1, given 6 matching bases. The CDR3 sequence is CASSPHEQGPYGYTF. DNA sequence: TGCGCCAGCAGCCCGCACGAACAGGGTCCCTATGGCTACACCTTC.